This T cell receptor (beta chain) stems from a study of PD-1 blockade in classical Hodgkin lymphoma. General study points: Initiation of nivolumab under 1 year after ASCT led to exclusion of patients. Diversity in CD4+ TCRs, unlike that measured in CD8+ TCRs, had risen significantly by C4D1. Patients newly diagnosed and complete responders had comparable baseline diversity.

Concerning this clone: Antigen: not known.

The CDR3 consists of 14 residues. V lost 4 bases, J lost 1 base, and 10 bases lay in between. In germline, CDR1 is SEHNR, CDR2 FQNEAQ (reference sequence). Data came from immunoSEQ multiplex PCR; TCRdb stores just in-frame clones and leaves some out. Here the sample spans about 27,000 clones, around 83% being singletons. Time point of the sample: cycle 4 day 1 (C4D1), after 5 to 7 weeks of nivolumab. After autologous stem cell transplantation all patients relapsed, and prior brentuximab vedotin exposure differed between cohorts. Magnetic negative selection served to purify CD4+ T cells out of PBMCs that had been thawed.

The chain joins TRBV7-9 to TRBJ1-1; D unresolved. The sequenced sample was CD4+ T cells from blood, obtained before the fourth cycle of nivolumab. This receptor was taken from a human donor with classical Hodgkin lymphoma. The CDR3 region is CASSSFAENTEAFF. The CDR3 DNA reads TGTGCCAGCAGCTCGTTCGCAGAGAACACTGAAGCTTTCTTT.